Below, one T cell receptor beta chain is given with its context. The data derive from a study of T cells in Graves' hyperthyroidism and ophthalmopathy. There were TCR beta CDR3 regions amplified from RNA transcripts. TCR CDR3 underwent first-round RT-PCR with the HTBI primer set. Via MiXCR, TCRdb re-called the multiplex PCR reads, giving one row per CDR3 protein. The profile shows about 210,000 distinct CDR3 sequences, 17% of them singletons. Between the trimmed V and J ends, which lost 4 bases and 5 bases, there was a span of 11 bases. The CDR3 spans 12 residues. Per the germline V gene, CDR1 is SQVTM and CDR2 is ANQGSEA.

The clonotype comes from a man aged 45-65 years with Graves' hyperthyroidism. The source material was blood. The chain has TRBV29-1 and TRBJ2-5; D call uncertain. The CDR3 bases are TGCAGCGTTGCGAATGTGGGGGAGACCCAGTACTTC. The encoded protein is CSVANVGETQYF. The full variable domain, in which reference TRBV29-1 and TRBJ2-5 provide the parts outside the CDR3, is SAVISQKPSRDICQRGTSLTIQCQVDSQVTMMFWYRQQPGQSLTLIATANQGSEATYESGFVIDKFPISRPNLTFSTLTVSNMSPEDSSIYLCSVANVGETQYFGPGTRLLVL.